The 28 T cell receptor beta chains given below trace back to one sample, sequenced in a study of CXCR3-negative and CXCR3-positive naive CD8 T cells. Libraries were UMI-labeled 5' RACE TRB cDNA. TCRdb reprocessed the 5' RACE reads and reports one entry per CDR3 protein, with no DNA. This sample contains 100,000 or so distinct CDR3 sequences. The sample was naive CXCR3- CD8+ T cells from blood. Subset indicated: CD45RO-CCR7+CD27+CD95- naive CD8+ T cells lacking CXCR3 (TNR3-). These receptors all come from a human donor in good health. Some clones in this sample may be carry-over from other donors' samples.

V usage is TRBV10-3 and J usage is TRBJ2-5; TCRdb designates TRBD2, a call that cannot be tested without DNA. Germline V lookup: CDR1 ENHRY, CDR2 SYGVKD. The CDR3 consists of 17 residues. The CDR3 protein is CAISDIIGGENGETQYF.

The rearrangement uses TRBV4-2 and TRBJ2-5. The CDR3 runs 15 residues. The V gene's germline CDR1 is LGHNA and CDR2 YNFKEQ. The CDR3 protein is CASSQDEEYQETQYF.

This CDR3 reads CASSGRAYEQYF. This chain joins TRBV2 and TRBJ2-7. The CDR3 has 12 amino acids. Germline V gene data show CDR1 as SNHLY and CDR2 as FYNNEI.

The chain has TRBV11-2 and TRBJ2-1; there is no DNA to check the TCRdb D call of TRBD2. Germline loops: CDR1 SGHAT, CDR2 FQNNGV. This CDR3 spans 15 amino acids. CDR3 residues: CASSLTSGSYNEQFF. The entire variable domain, with the rest obtained from reference TRBV11-2 and TRBJ2-1, is as follows: EAGVAQSPRYKIIEKRQSVAFWCNPISGHATLYWYQQILGQGPKLLIQFQNNGVVDDSQLPKDRFSAERLKGVDSTLKIQPAKLEDSAVYLCASSLTSGSYNEQFFGPGTRLTVL.

The V gene is TRBV25-1, the J gene TRBJ2-1; TCRdb's assignment of TRBD1 cannot be checked, as there is no DNA. CDR1 MGHDK and CDR2 SYGVNS come from the germline V gene. The CDR3 loop spans 15 amino acids. The CDR3 spells CASSPQGSIYNEQFF.

V usage is TRBV29-1 and J usage is TRBJ2-1; TCRdb's D gene call, TRBD2, goes unchecked for lack of DNA. This CDR3 is 14 amino acids long. Germline CDR1 and CDR2: SQVTM and ANQGSEA. CDR3: CSVTSREVIYEQFF.

The V gene is TRBV7-9, the J gene TRBJ2-7; TCRdb returns TRBD2, unconfirmable since there is no DNA. From germline, CDR1 is SEHNR and CDR2 FQNEAQ (reference sequence). This CDR3 has 17 residues. The CDR3 sequence: CASSLAPAGGRPGEQYF.

The chain is built from TRBV3-1 and TRBJ2-1; TCRdb's assignment of TRBD1 cannot be checked, as there is no DNA. CDR1 is LGHDT and CDR2 is YNNKEL in the germline V gene (reference sequence). The CDR3 has 20 residues. The CDR3 sequence: CASSQETPSTTGDEDNEQFF.

CDR3 loop: CASTPNYLINNEQFF. The rearrangement joins TRBV27 to TRBJ2-1. The germline gives CDR1 MNHEY, CDR2 SMNVEV (reference sequence). The CDR3 spans 15 residues.

The chain employs TRBV15 and TRBJ1-1. The length of the CDR3 is 13 residues. Germline CDR1 is LNHNV and CDR2 is YYDKDF (reference sequence). The CDR3 loop is CATSSFRWGEAFF.

CDR3: CASSSGVSYEQYF. This chain links TRBV7-7 with TRBJ2-7; as DNA is missing, the TRBD1 call by TCRdb cannot be tested. The CDR3 is 13 amino acids. Germline loops: CDR1 SSHAT, CDR2 FNYEAQ (reference sequence). The full variable domain, completed using reference TRBV7-7 and TRBJ2-7, is GAGVSQSPRYKVTKRGQDVTLRCDPISSHATLYWYQQALGQGPEFLTYFNYEAQPDKSGLPSDRFSAERPEGSISTLTIQRTEQRDSAMYRCASSSGVSYEQYFGPGTRLTVT.

The gene calls are TRBV12-3 or TRBV12-4 and TRBJ2-3; lacking DNA, the TRBD1 call made by TCRdb goes unchecked. The CDR3 is 15 amino acids. CDR3 residues: CATTRGQVALDTQYF.

This chain links TRBV20-1 with TRBJ1-1; no DNA is available, so the TRBD1 call from TCRdb remains unchecked. The CDR3 runs to 13 residues. Germline CDR1 DFQATT, CDR2 SNEGSKA (reference sequence). This CDR3 reads CSALQGMNTEAFF.

V and J are TRBV15 and TRBJ2-5; TCRdb returns TRBD2, unconfirmable since there is no DNA. The CDR3 has 14 amino acids. Germline loops: CDR1 LNHNV, CDR2 YYDKDF (reference sequence). CDR3 amino acids: CATSRAQPQETQYF.

The rearrangement uses TRBV7-9 and TRBJ1-1; TCRdb selects TRBD1, and the lack of DNA leaves this call unchecked. CDR3 size: 13 residues. The germline CDR1 and CDR2 sequences are SEHNR and FQNEAQ (reference sequence). CDR3 residues: CASRGQGGTEAFF.

The chain joins TRBV4-1 to TRBJ2-6. CDR1 is MGHRA and CDR2 is YSYEKL in the germline V gene. This CDR3 is built from 14 residues. CDR3 sequence reads: CASSPNSGANVLTF.

The chain is built from TRBV27 and TRBJ2-3. The germline V gene encodes CDR1 MNHEY and CDR2 SMNVEV (reference sequence). There are 17 residues in the CDR3. The CDR3: CASSFLSVASSTDTQYF.

This chain links TRBV6-2 or TRBV6-3 with TRBJ2-5; absent DNA, TCRdb's TRBD2 call cannot be checked. CDR3 length: 18 amino acids. Germline CDR1 reads MNHEY; CDR2 reads SVGEGT. The CDR3 reads CASSYPHLAGTNQETQYF.

This CDR3 reads CASSQDRRGADTQYF. This sequence joins TRBV4-3 and TRBJ2-3. This CDR3 contains 15 residues. Germline-derived CDR1 and CDR2 are LGHNA and YSLEER.

V and J are TRBV4-3 and TRBJ2-5; TCRdb's D call of TRBD1 is untestable without DNA. Germline V gene lookup returns CDR1 LGHNA and CDR2 YSLEER. CDR3 length: 16 residues. The CDR3 spells CASSQGGGGSGETQYF.

The chain is built from TRBV29-1 and TRBJ1-1; TCRdb names TRBD1, which stays unverified in the absence of DNA. The CDR3 length is 12 residues. CDR1 is SQVTM, CDR2 ANQGSEA, per germline. CDR3 sequence: CSANTGLPEAFF.

This chain uses TRBV5-4 with TRBJ1-1; without DNA, the TCRdb call of TRBD1 cannot be checked. The CDR3 length is 16 residues. Germline V lookup: CDR1 SGHNT, CDR2 YYREEE (reference sequence). CDR3 residues: CASRPQVVGAATEAFF.

The chain links TRBV7-3 to TRBJ1-1; TCRdb's D gene call, TRBD1, goes unchecked for lack of DNA. The germline V gene encodes CDR1 SGHTA and CDR2 FQGTGA. CDR3 length: 15 residues. CDR3 sequence: CASSPTGRVDTEAFF.

The chain recombines TRBV10-3 with TRBJ2-3; TCRdb gives TRBD2 as the D gene, but with no DNA this cannot be confirmed. Germline V gene data show CDR1 as ENHRY and CDR2 as SYGVKD. The CDR3 is 18 residues long. CDR3 sequence: CAISEVPSGSQGADTRYF.

This clonotype is classed as medium-sized (0.01 to 0.1%) by frequency. This chain connects TRBV29-1 to TRBJ2-7. The CDR3 has 12 amino acids. Germline V gene lookup returns CDR1 SQVTM and CDR2 ANQGSEA. This CDR3 is CSVDGLSYEQYF.

J is TRBJ1-1 and V is TRBV6-5. Germline-derived CDR1 and CDR2 are MNHEY and SVGAGI. The length of the CDR3 is 13 residues. The CDR3 region is CASRANLEPNAFF.

The chain uses TRBV5-1 and TRBJ2-7; without DNA, the TCRdb call of TRBD1 cannot be checked. The CDR3 is 15 residues long. Germline CDR1 SGHRS, CDR2 YFSETQ. CDR3 sequence: CASTPGQGSSYEQYF. Supplemented by reference TRBV5-1 and TRBJ2-7, the full variable domain reads KAGVTQTPRYLIKTRGQQVTLSCSPISGHRSVSWYQQTPGQGLQFLFEYFSETQRNKGNFPGRFSGRQFSNSRSEMNVSTLELGDSALYLCASTPGQGSSYEQYFGPGTRLTVT.

The chain recombines TRBV29-1 with TRBJ1-2; the D call of TRBD1 rests on TCRdb alone, since no DNA is present to check it. The CDR3 sequence is 12 residues long. Germline CDR1 and CDR2: SQVTM and ANQGSEA. The CDR3 region is CSVPEGQSGYTF.